A selection of T cell receptor beta chains follows, all from one sample in a study of T-cell memory formation after mild COVID-19. MiXCR, run by TCRdb on the 5' RACE reads, gives a single entry per CDR3 protein. This table has 550,000 to 600,000 distinct CDR3 sequences, less than 25% appearing once. The specimen was PBMCs or a T cell subset sorted from them (not recorded which). These receptors were taken from an adult woman who had mild COVID-19 (a few samples of this study predate the infection). Cell type and time point are not known. Both conserved end residues are part of each CDR3. A D gene is named only where the DNA matches it firmly. Size is stated for part of the rows, as once, few or many counts, or as a class when the clone is expanded.

J gene	D gene	clone size	V gene	CDR3 protein	CDR3 DNA
TRBJ2-1	TRBD1	.	TRBV24-1	CATSDRDRGRNEQFF	TGTGCCACCAGTGACCGGGACAGGGGGCGCAATGAGCAGTTCTTC
TRBJ2-1	TRBD1	few	TRBV3-1	CASSQRGQSYNEQFF	TGTGCCAGCAGCCAAAGGGGACAGTCCTACAATGAGCAGTTCTTC
TRBJ1-2	TRBD1	.	TRBV7-2	CASSPGTGFLDYGYTF	TGTGCCAGCAGCCCCGGGACAGGGTTTTTAGACTATGGCTACACCTTC
TRBJ2-3	.	.	TRBV9	CASSGGTVFTDTQYF	TGTGCCAGCAGCGGCGGGACGGTTTTCACAGATACGCAGTATTTT
TRBJ1-2	TRBD1	.	TRBV29-1	CSAEPLGGWGYTF	TGCAGCGCCGAACCTTTAGGGGGCTGGGGCTACACCTTC
TRBJ1-2	.	.	TRBV5-6	CASSGTKSGSDEFYGYTF	TGTGCCAGCAGCGGTACCAAGTCAGGGAGCGACGAATTCTATGGCTACACCTTC
TRBJ2-2	.	few	TRBV6-5	CASRRPQGELFF	TGTGCCAGCAGACGCCCACAGGGGGAGCTGTTTTTT
TRBJ1-2	.	.	TRBV4-3	CASSQASGRFYGYTF	TGCGCCAGCAGCCAAGCTTCAGGACGGTTTTATGGCTACACCTTC
TRBJ2-3	.	.	TRBV7-9	CARRPLSTDTQYF	TGTGCCAGAAGACCCTTATCCACAGATACGCAGTATTTT
TRBJ2-5	.	few	TRBV7-8	CASSPSGRTRETQYF	TGTGCCAGCAGCCCCTCGGGGCGAACGCGGGAGACCCAGTACTTC
TRBJ1-1	TRBD1	few	TRBV5-6	CASSGQGWDTEAFF	TGTGCCAGCAGCGGACAGGGTTGGGACACTGAAGCTTTCTTT
TRBJ1-1	.	.	TRBV3-1	CASSHTNILNTEAFF	TGTGCCAGCAGCCACACAAATATCCTGAACACTGAAGCTTTCTTT
TRBJ2-1	TRBD2	.	TRBV20-1	CSARPGGRNEQFF	TGCAGTGCTCGACCGGGAGGAAGGAATGAGCAGTTCTTC
TRBJ1-2	TRBD1	few	TRBV5-6	CASRGTVYGYTF	TGTGCCAGCAGGGGGACAGTCTATGGCTACACCTTC
TRBJ2-7	.	.	TRBV7-9	CASSPSLPEQYF	TGTGCCAGCAGCCCCTCCTTACCGGAGCAGTACTTC
TRBJ2-7	.	.	TRBV7-9	CASGLTGSSYEQYF	TGTGCCAGCGGTTTAACAGGGAGCTCCTACGAGCAGTACTTC
TRBJ2-7	.	few	TRBV20-1	CSASHGRTYEQYF	TGCAGTGCTAGTCACGGTCGGACCTACGAGCAGTACTTC
TRBJ2-1	.	.	TRBV3-1	CASSRDSDVGEQFF	TGTGCCAGCAGCAGAGACTCAGATGTTGGTGAGCAGTTCTTC
TRBJ2-3	.	.	TRBV29-1	CSVDGMGDPDTQYF	TGCAGCGTTGATGGGATGGGGGACCCAGATACGCAGTATTTT
TRBJ1-4	.	few	TRBV25-1	CATEELNEKLFF	TGTGCTACCGAGGAGTTAAATGAAAAACTGTTTTTT
TRBJ2-1	TRBD2	.	TRBV29-1	CSVVGRGEGWYNEQFF	TGCAGCGTTGTCGGTAGAGGGGAGGGTTGGTACAATGAGCAGTTCTTC
TRBJ2-3	.	.	TRBV5-4	CASSLVGTTSWVAQYF	TGTGCCAGCAGCTTGGTAGGGACAACCTCATGGGTAGCGCAGTATTTT
TRBJ2-7	.	.	TRBV29-1	CSVEQGEGEQYF	TGCAGCGTTGAACAGGGAGAGGGCGAGCAGTACTTC
TRBJ1-2	.	.	TRBV29-1	CSVEGTYPYGYTF	TGCAGCGTTGAGGGCACCTACCCCTATGGCTACACCTTC
TRBJ1-3	.	.	TRBV12-3/TRBV12-4	CASSFVSQGKGNTIYF	TGTGCCAGCAGTTTTGTATCCCAGGGAAAGGGAAACACCATATATTTT
TRBJ2-5	.	few	TRBV3-1	CASSQGLGPQETQYF	TGTGCCAGCAGCCAAGGACTGGGACCACAAGAGACCCAGTACTTC
TRBJ2-2	.	few	TRBV7-2	CASSLVGGGAGGELFF	TGTGCCAGCAGCTTAGTTGGCGGGGGCGCTGGCGGGGAGCTGTTTTTT
TRBJ2-1	.	.	TRBV5-1	CASEAAGGSYNEQFF	TGCGCCAGCGAGGCCGCCGGGGGCTCCTACAATGAGCAGTTCTTC
TRBJ1-2	.	.	TRBV12-3/TRBV12-4	CASSRQYAGYTF	TGTGCCAGCAGCCGACAGTACGCTGGCTACACCTTC
TRBJ1-1	TRBD1	.	TRBV18	CASSTRGSEAFF	TGTGCCAGCTCAACCAGGGGGAGTGAAGCTTTCTTT
TRBJ1-5	.	once	TRBV12-3/TRBV12-4	CASSLIAGRNQPQHF	TGTGCCAGCAGTTTAATTGCTGGTAGAAATCAGCCCCAGCATTTT
TRBJ1-3	.	.	TRBV2	CASSDMLSGNTIYF	TGTGCCAGCAGTGATATGCTCTCTGGAAACACCATATATTTT
TRBJ2-5	.	.	TRBV7-6	CASSLGGIGGSETQYF	TGTGCCAGCAGCTTAGGGGGGATCGGCGGGTCGGAGACCCAGTACTTC
TRBJ2-3	TRBD2	few	TRBV7-8	CASMRGGNTDTQYF	TGTGCCAGCATGCGGGGGGGGAACACAGATACGCAGTATTTT
TRBJ2-1	.	.	TRBV11-3	CASSLRGEGRHSPNEQFF	TGTGCCAGCAGCTTAAGGGGGGAGGGCCGCCATTCCCCGAATGAGCAGTTCTTC
TRBJ2-3	TRBD1	few	TRBV7-6	CASSSRQGGKEDTQYF	TGTGCCAGCAGCTCGAGACAGGGGGGAAAGGAAGATACGCAGTATTTT
TRBJ2-7	.	few	TRBV10-3	CAISESLYTSYYEQYF	TGTGCCATCAGTGAGTCGCTGTACACCTCCTACTACGAGCAGTACTTC
TRBJ1-5	.	.	TRBV6-2/TRBV6-3	CASTPVGYSNQPQHF	TGTGCCAGCACCCCGGTGGGGTATAGCAATCAGCCCCAGCATTTT
TRBJ1-1	.	.	TRBV10-3	CAISEGKAALGTEAFF	TGTGCCATCAGTGAAGGAAAGGCTGCGCTGGGCACTGAAGCTTTCTTT
TRBJ2-1	TRBD2	.	TRBV7-9	CASSLGVWELAANNEQFF	TGTGCCAGCAGCTTAGGCGTTTGGGAACTAGCGGCAAACAATGAGCAGTTCTTC
TRBJ1-5	.	.	TRBV4-1	CASSQDRAVAQHF	TGCGCCAGCAGCCAAGATCGGGCGGTCGCCCAGCATTTT
TRBJ1-1	.	few	TRBV6-5	CASSYRAKSAEAFF	TGTGCCAGCAGTTACAGGGCAAAAAGCGCTGAGGCTTTCTTT
TRBJ2-1	TRBD2	few	TRBV12-3/TRBV12-4	CASSLLAGGPQANNEQFF	TGTGCCAGCAGTTTGCTAGCGGGAGGGCCCCAAGCCAACAATGAGCAGTTCTTC
TRBJ2-6	.	.	TRBV24-1	CATSVVQRVRSGANVLTF	TGTGCCACCAGTGTCGTGCAACGAGTACGCTCTGGGGCCAACGTCCTGACTTTC
TRBJ1-2	TRBD1	.	TRBV29-1	CSVEVWTGAFYGYTF	TGCAGCGTCGAGGTATGGACAGGAGCTTTCTATGGCTACACCTTC
TRBJ1-2	.	.	TRBV7-2	CASSRRGGFDYGYTF	TGTGCCAGCAGTCGGCGAGGGGGGTTCGACTATGGCTACACCTTC
TRBJ1-1	TRBD1	.	TRBV7-8	CASSLAAGTGSAEAFF	TGTGCCAGCAGCTTAGCCGCCGGGACAGGGAGCGCTGAAGCTTTCTTT
TRBJ1-1	.	.	TRBV28	CASSLTPTRTTEAFF	TGTGCCAGCAGTTTGACTCCGACGCGGACCACTGAAGCTTTCTTT